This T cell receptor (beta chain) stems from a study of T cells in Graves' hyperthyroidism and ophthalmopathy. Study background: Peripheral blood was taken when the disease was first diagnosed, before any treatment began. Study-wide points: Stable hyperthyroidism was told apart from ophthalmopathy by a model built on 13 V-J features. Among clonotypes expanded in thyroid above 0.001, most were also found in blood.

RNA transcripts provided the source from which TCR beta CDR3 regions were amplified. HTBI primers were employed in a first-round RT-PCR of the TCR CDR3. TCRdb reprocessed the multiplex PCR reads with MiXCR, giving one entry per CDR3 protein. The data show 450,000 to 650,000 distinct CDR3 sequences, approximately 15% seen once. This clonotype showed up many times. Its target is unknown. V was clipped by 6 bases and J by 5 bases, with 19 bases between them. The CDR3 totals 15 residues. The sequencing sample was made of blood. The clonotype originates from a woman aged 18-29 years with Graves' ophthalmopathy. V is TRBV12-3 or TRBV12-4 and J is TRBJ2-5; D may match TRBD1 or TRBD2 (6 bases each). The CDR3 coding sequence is TGTGCCAGCAGCTCCGACCGAGGGGGGAGGGAGACCCAGTACTTC. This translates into CASSSDRGGRETQYF.